Shown below are 10 T cell receptor beta chains from a single sample sequenced in a study of Graves' ophthalmopathy and Graves' hyperthyroidism. Amplification targeted the TCR beta CDR3 regions, with RNA transcripts as the source material. RT-PCR was first run with HTBI primers, then multiplex PCR in a second round. TCRdb passed the multiplex PCR reads through MiXCR, listing each CDR3 protein once. The sample has approximately 540,000 distinct CDR3 sequences, less than 40% seen once. Sequenced: peripheral blood or thyroid tissue (not recorded which). The receptor source for this set is an adult man with Graves' hyperthyroidism.

This clonotype was seen a single time. It may be a read error: a sequence one base away is much more abundant. V gene TRBV12-5 combines with J gene TRBJ1-1, with D unclear. Germline V CDR1 and CDR2: LGHNT, FRNRAP. This CDR3 is built from 12 residues. The V and J ends lost 7 bases and 4 bases respectively, with 10 bases between them. Written as DNA, the CDR3 is TGTGCTAGTGTGACGCAGGCCACTGAAGCTTTCTTT. Translation gives CASVTQATEAFF.

The rearrangement joins TRBV4-1 to TRBJ1-4; 11 bases are shared with TRBD1. In germline, CDR1 is MGHRA, CDR2 YSYEKL. The CDR3 has 17 amino acids. V shed 3 bases, J shed 1 base, and the junction held 4 bases outside the gene matches. The CDR3 nucleotides are TGCGCCAGCAGCCAGGGACAGGGGGGAAGAACTAATGAAAAACTGTTTTTT. It codes for CASSQGQGGRTNEKLFF.

V usage is TRBV2 and J usage is TRBJ1-5; 8 bases map to TRBD1. The V and J ends lost 11 bases and 3 bases, in that order; junction bases with no gene match: 6. CDR1 and CDR2 from the germline V gene are SNHLY and FYNNEI. The CDR3 covers 13 residues. The CDR3 sequence: CAGKQGVNQPQHF. The CDR3 DNA reads TGTGCCGGCAAACAGGGGGTCAATCAGCCCCAGCATTTT.

The chain uses TRBV29-1 and TRBJ2-7; 11 bases are a match to TRBD1. The germline V gene has CDR1 SQVTM and CDR2 ANQGSEA. The CDR3 runs to 14 residues. J was trimmed by 0 bases and V by 3 bases; bases with no gene match: 1. The CDR3 sequence is CSVDGTGGSYEQYF. In DNA, the CDR3 is TGCAGCGTTGACGGGACAGGGGGCTCCTACGAGCAGTACTTC.

Only a few counts were recorded for this clonotype. The chain uses TRBV4-1 and TRBJ2-7; D possibly corresponds to TRBD2 (7 bases). The V and J ends lost 1 base and 2 bases respectively, with 12 bases between them. Germline V lookup: CDR1 MGHRA, CDR2 YSYEKL. The CDR3 runs to 15 residues. CDR3 coding DNA: TGCGCCAGCAGCCAAGTAGGGGGAGGGACCTACGAGCAGTACTTC. Translating it yields CASSQVGGGTYEQYF.

This clonotype was counted ten times or more. This chain uses TRBV20-1 with TRBJ1-2, with unresolved D. The CDR3 extends over 13 amino acids. Trimming stripped 3 bases from V and 2 bases from J, with 10 bases between. Germline CDR1 DFQATT, CDR2 SNEGSKA (reference sequence). The CDR3 protein is CSASGSWNYGYTF. Written as DNA, the CDR3 is TGCAGTGCTAGCGGGAGTTGGAACTATGGCTACACCTTC.

This clonotype showed up just a few times. The rearrangement links TRBV28 to TRBJ2-7; a weak D match, TRBD2 (6 bases). The CDR3 consists of 13 residues. The V gene lost 3 bases and the J gene lost 5 bases, with 11 bases spanning the gap. The germline V gene has CDR1 MDHEN and CDR2 SYDVKM. The CDR3 loop is CASSLAGFNEQYF. The CDR3 bases are TGTGCCAGCAGTTTGGCGGGGTTCAACGAGCAGTACTTC.

This clonotype was recorded at least ten times. The V call is TRBV4-1, the J call TRBJ1-5; D ambiguous. This CDR3 comprises 14 residues. Trimming shortened V by 1 base and J by 7 bases, and 11 bases separated the two germline ends. The germline V gene encodes CDR1 MGHRA and CDR2 YSYEKL. The CDR3 DNA follows: TGCGCCAGCAGCCAAGGACGGATGGCACAGCCCCAGCATTTT. This sequence encodes CASSQGRMAQPQHF.

This clonotype was recorded many times. The chain is built from TRBV29-1 and TRBJ2-5; D unclear. Germline V CDR1 and CDR2: SQVTM, ANQGSEA. The CDR3 contains 12 residues. Trimming took off 3 bases at V and 2 bases at J, with 7 bases between the two ends. DNA for the CDR3: TGCAGCGTTGAGGGTATTCAAGAGACCCAGTACTTC. As protein: CSVEGIQETQYF.

The genes are TRBV6-1 and TRBJ2-7; 9 nucleotides line up with TRBD1. Losses at the gene ends were 7 bases for V and 3 bases for J; bases not matched to a gene: 7. Germline V gene lookup returns CDR1 MNHNS and CDR2 SASEGT. CDR3 length: 14 residues. This CDR3 reads CASNSPGQGYEQYF. The CDR3 region has the DNA TGTGCCAGCAATTCCCCGGGACAGGGCTACGAGCAGTACTTC.